The 27 T cell receptor beta chains given below trace back to one sample, sequenced in a study of blood T cells in healthy people across ages. The use of a sample-barcoded 5' primer and a J-beta primer mix characterized a second PCR of roughly 6 to 11 cycles. TCRdb independently ran MiXCR on the 5' RACE reads; one entry per CDR3 protein. In the table there are roughly 560,000 distinct CDR3 sequences, about 25% of which are singletons. The same sample was also studied in work on T cells of mothers and their children.

The sequenced material came from blood. Receptors originate from a boy younger than 18 in good health.

This clonotype has a handful of counts. A much bigger clone sits one base away, suggesting this may be a read error. The V and J genes are TRBV20-1 and TRBJ1-4; D is ambiguous. This CDR3 is built from 13 residues. The germline V gene has CDR1 DFQATT and CDR2 SNEGSKA (reference sequence). The CDR3 spells CGATPRALEKLFF. In DNA form, the CDR3 reads TGCGGCGCCACCCCGAGAGCTTTGGAAAAACTGTTTTTT.

This chain links TRBV29-1 with TRBJ2-7; TRBD1 aligns across 10 bases. CDR3 size: 14 residues. Germline CDR1 is SQVTM and CDR2 is ANQGSEA. V lost 4 bases, J lost 2 bases, and 5 bases stayed unmatched. In DNA form, the CDR3 reads TGCAGCGTTGCGCGACAGGGGGCCCCCTACGAGCAGTACTTC. Translated, it gives CSVARQGAPYEQYF.

The V call is TRBV28, the J call TRBJ2-5; no clear D gene. Germline V gene sequence: CDR1 MDHEN, CDR2 SYDVKM. Trimming removed 4 bases at V and 1 base at J, with 7 bases between. The CDR3 sequence is 13 residues long. CDR3 region: CASSYQTQETQYF. CDR3 in DNA: TGTGCCAGCAGTTACCAGACCCAAGAGACCCAGTACTTC.

This clonotype was recorded a few times. V is TRBV4-2 and J is TRBJ1-1; 9 bases fit TRBD1. The V gene's germline CDR1 is LGHNA and CDR2 YNFKEQ. V dropped 5 bases and J dropped 6; count of bases not matched to a gene: 10. The CDR3 spans 15 residues. CDR3 sequence (DNA): TGTGCCAGCAGCGAACACAGGGGGCGGGGGGCTGAAGCTTTCTTT. The encoded protein is CASSEHRGRGAEAFF.

V and J are TRBV3-1 and TRBJ2-3, with no clear D. With 4 bases removed from V and 4 bases from J, the gap between germline ends came to 9 bases. The CDR3 runs to 13 residues. Germline V lookup: CDR1 LGHDT, CDR2 YNNKEL (reference sequence). For the CDR3, the DNA is TGTGCCAGCAGCCCCTACTTTCCAGATACGCAGTATTTT. Translation gives CASSPYFPDTQYF.

This sequence joins TRBV29-1 and TRBJ2-3; D is undetermined. The germline CDR1 and CDR2 sequences are SQVTM and ANQGSEA. CDR3 length: 13 residues. The ends were cut back, 2 bases at V and 6 bases at J, with 12 bases in the middle. The CDR3 is CSVESSVWDTQYF. Written as DNA, the CDR3 is TGCAGCGTTGAATCGTCCGTGTGGGATACGCAGTATTTT.

The chain links TRBV7-6 to TRBJ2-4; 8 positions match TRBD2. Germline V gene data show CDR1 as SGHVS and CDR2 as FNYEAQ. J gave up 3 bases and V 1 base, and 5 bases lay outside the gene matches. The CDR3 has 16 residues. The chain's CDR3 is CASSLGTSSGKNIQYF. For the CDR3, the DNA is TGTGCCAGCAGCTTAGGGACTAGCTCAGGCAAAAACATTCAGTACTTC. The variable domain in full, completed from reference TRBV7-6 and TRBJ2-4, reads GAGVSQSPRYKVTKRGQDVALRCDPISGHVSLYWYRQALGQGPEFLTYFNYEAQQDKSGLPNDRFSAERPEGSISTLTIQRTEQRDSAMYRCASSLGTSSGKNIQYFGAGTRLSVL.

This clonotype was seen a handful of times. This chain links TRBV29-1 with TRBJ2-3, with TRBD2 identical over 9 bases. In germline, CDR1 is SQVTM, CDR2 ANQGSEA. V gave up 2 bases and J gave up 7 bases; unmatched junction bases: 7. This CDR3 comprises 14 residues. DNA of the CDR3: TGCAGCGTTGAAAGGCGGGAGGGCCCCCATACGCAGTATTTT. This gives the protein CSVERREGPHTQYF.

There are a few counts of this clonotype. The chain links TRBV7-9 to TRBJ1-2, with no clear D. The CDR3 runs 14 residues. V was pared by 0 bases and J by 4 bases, with 9 bases between. The germline V gene encodes CDR1 SEHNR and CDR2 FQNEAQ (reference sequence). DNA of the CDR3: TGTGCCAGCAGCTTAGCTTCAGACTCCTATGGCTACACCTTC. Translated: CASSLASDSYGYTF.

This CDR3 reads CASSSLRGREDYGYTF. As DNA, the CDR3 is TGTGCCAGCAGTTCCTTACGCGGCAGGGAGGACTATGGCTACACCTTC. The chain has TRBV6-2 or TRBV6-3 and TRBJ1-2; maybe TRBD1 (5 bases). Germline V gene data show CDR1 as MNHEY and CDR2 as SVGEGT. V was pared by 4 bases and J by 3 bases, with 18 bases between. The CDR3 has 16 amino acids.

This clonotype was seen a handful of times. The chain couples TRBV7-9 to TRBJ1-4; 9 bases are shared with TRBD1. In germline, CDR1 is SEHNR, CDR2 FQNEAQ (reference sequence). The CDR3 consists of 15 residues. Germline trimming cut 5 bases from V and 5 bases from J; bases unmatched to any gene: 6. The CDR3: CASSAMTGGNEKLFF. The CDR3 DNA follows: TGTGCCAGCAGCGCCATGACAGGGGGAAATGAAAAACTGTTTTTT.

This chain uses TRBV6-5 with TRBJ2-5; 9 bases match TRBD1. Judging by the DNA end, TRBJ2-1 fits better; the J call may be wrong. Germline assignment: CDR1 MNHEY and CDR2 SVGAGI. This CDR3 contains 15 residues. For the CDR3, the DNA is TGTGCCAGCAGTTACGGGACAGGGATATACAATGAGCAGTTCTTC. It yields the protein CASSYGTGIYNEQFF.

The chain couples TRBV7-3 to TRBJ2-2; D may be TRBD2 (5 bases). Trimming left V 0 bases short and J 7 bases short, with 6 bases between. Germline V gene sequence: CDR1 SGHTA, CDR2 FQGTGA. This CDR3 is 13 amino acids long. CDR3 bases: TGTGCCAGCAGCTTAACCGGGGACGGGGAGCTGTTTTTT. Encoded protein: CASSLTGDGELFF.

This sequence joins TRBV29-1 and TRBJ2-3; D not resolved. Germline V gene data show CDR1 as SQVTM and CDR2 as ANQGSEA. Between the trimmed V and J ends, which lost 1 base and 2 bases, there was a span of 7 bases. The CDR3 covers 13 residues. The CDR3 DNA follows: TGCAGCGTTGAAGGGCACTTCACAGATACGCAGTATTTT. Its translation: CSVEGHFTDTQYF.

The chain uses TRBV18 and TRBJ1-1; no definite D call. The germline V gene encodes CDR1 KGHSH and CDR2 LQKENI. This CDR3 has 13 residues. V shed 1 base and J shed 1 base, with 4 bases lying between them. CDR3 DNA sequence: TGTGCCAGCTCACCACATGAGAACACTGAAGCTTTCTTT. It yields the protein CASSPHENTEAFF. Using reference TRBV18 and TRBJ1-1 for the parts outside the CDR3, the full variable domain is NAGVMQNPRHLVRRRGQEARLRCSPMKGHSHVYWYRQLPEEGLKFMVYLQKENIIDESGMPKERFSAEFPKEGPSILRIQQVVRGDSAAYFCASSPHENTEAFFGQGTRLTVV.

The V gene is TRBV6-2 or TRBV6-3, the J gene TRBJ2-2; TRBD2 agrees at 9 bases. This CDR3 contains 15 residues. Germline CDR1 is MNHEY and CDR2 is SVGEGT. The junction had 6 bases not matched to a gene; V was cut back by 8 bases and J by 2 bases. The CDR3 nucleotides are TGTGCCAGCGGAAGCGGGAGGTTTAACACCGGGGAGCTGTTTTTT. Translated, it gives CASGSGRFNTGELFF.

The chain uses TRBV4-2 and TRBJ2-6, with D perhaps matching TRBD2 (5 bases). From germline, CDR1 is LGHNA and CDR2 YNFKEQ. This CDR3 has 17 amino acids. V dropped 1 base and J dropped 0 bases, with 10 bases sitting between them. The CDR3 DNA is TGTGCCAGCAGCCAAGGAGGGAGCGGCTCTGGGGCCAACGTCCTGACTTTC. It specifies CASSQGGSGSGANVLTF.

This clonotype was counted a few times. The CDR3 bases are TGCAGCGTTGCCGTAACGTCTGGGGCCAACGTCCTGACTTTC. Protein product: CSVAVTSGANVLTF. The chain combines TRBV29-1 with TRBJ2-6; unclear D gene. From germline, CDR1 is SQVTM and CDR2 ANQGSEA. The CDR3 loop spans 14 amino acids. The V end was cut by 4 bases, the J end by 1 base, with 8 bases between.

The chain recombines TRBV6-2 or TRBV6-3 with TRBJ2-3; 10 bases are a match to TRBD2. The CDR3 runs to 15 residues. The V gene's germline CDR1 is MNHEY and CDR2 SVGEGT. V shed 6 bases, J shed 5 bases, and the junction held 8 bases outside the gene matches. The CDR3 reads CASSPLAGVKDTQYF. The DNA of the CDR3 is TGTGCCAGCAGCCCTCTAGCGGGAGTGAAAGATACGCAGTATTTT.

A few counts support this clonotype. The V gene is TRBV6-6, the J gene TRBJ2-1, with TRBD2 as a possible D gene (6 bases). This CDR3 has 16 residues. CDR1 and CDR2 (germline): MNHNY, SVGAGI (reference sequence). Trimming removed 4 bases from V and 3 bases from J, with 16 bases in between. The CDR3 DNA sequence: TGTGCCAGCAGTTGGATGTCTAGCGTAAACTACAATGAGCAGTTCTTC. This gives the protein CASSWMSSVNYNEQFF.

This clonotype was seen a few times. This chain uses TRBV11-3 with TRBJ2-1, with D hard to call. Trimming took off 5 bases at V and 5 bases at J, with 13 bases between the two ends. Per the germline V gene, CDR1 is SGHNT and CDR2 is YENEEA. The CDR3 extends over 14 amino acids. CDR3 amino acids: CASSPLGLDNEQFF. In DNA form, the CDR3 reads TGTGCCAGCAGCCCCCTGGGCCTAGACAATGAGCAGTTCTTC.

V is TRBV7-9 and J is TRBJ2-1; 8 bases map to TRBD1. V gave up 3 bases and J gave up 2 bases; unmatched junction bases: 9. Germline V gene data show CDR1 as SEHNR and CDR2 as FQNEAQ (reference sequence). CDR3 length: 17 residues. This CDR3 reads CASSFQRGQGPYNEQFF. The CDR3, as DNA: TGTGCCAGCAGCTTCCAGCGCGGACAGGGCCCCTACAATGAGCAGTTCTTC.

The rearrangement uses TRBV6-2 or TRBV6-3 and TRBJ2-1, with 7 bases aligning to TRBD1. J was trimmed by 2 bases and V by 2 bases; bases with no gene match: 9. Germline V gene lookup returns CDR1 MNHEY and CDR2 SVGEGT. CDR3 length: 17 residues. This chain's CDR3 is CASSYPRQGGPYNEQFF. CDR3 nucleotides: TGTGCCAGCAGTTACCCTAGACAGGGCGGTCCCTACAATGAGCAGTTCTTC.

The J gene is TRBJ2-1, the V gene TRBV27; maybe TRBD2 (6 bases). With the DNA end fitting TRBJ2-5 better, the J assignment may be wrong. There are 14 residues in the CDR3. CDR1 MNHEY and CDR2 SMNVEV come from the germline V gene (reference sequence). CDR3 DNA sequence: TGTGCCAGCAGTTTAATTGGGGGGAGGGAGACCCAGTACTTC. Encoded protein: CASSLIGGRETQYF.

The chain carries TRBV7-3 and TRBJ2-2; TRBD2 might be the D (6 bases). Trimming took off 5 bases at V and 4 bases at J, with 11 bases between the two ends. Germline loops: CDR1 SGHTA, CDR2 FQGTGA. The CDR3 length is 14 residues. CDR3 region: CASSQDGGTGELFF. In DNA, the CDR3 is TGTGCCAGCAGCCAAGACGGGGGCACCGGGGAGCTGTTTTTT.

V gene TRBV4-1 combines with J gene TRBJ2-1, with TRBD2 as a possible D gene (5 bases). CDR3 length: 14 amino acids. V gave up 2 bases and J gave up 10 bases, with 15 bases separating them. Germline loops: CDR1 MGHRA, CDR2 YSYEKL. CDR3 bases: TGCGCCAGCAGCCAATACCCACCCTTAGCGGAGCAGTTCTTC. Its translation is CASSQYPPLAEQFF.

The chain joins TRBV3-1 to TRBJ1-2; D unclear. The V and J ends lost 3 bases and 4 bases respectively, with 3 bases between them. The CDR3 totals 11 residues. The V gene's germline CDR1 is LGHDT and CDR2 YNNKEL (reference sequence). The CDR3 sequence: CASSHLYGYTF. CDR3 sequence (DNA): TGTGCCAGCAGCCACCTCTATGGCTACACCTTC.